A single sample gave rise to the 12 T cell receptor beta chains below, sequenced in a study of OX40 agonist ivuxolimab in advanced cancers. Profiled with immunoSEQ multiplex PCR; TCRdb holds only in-frame clones, not every one. The data hold roughly 60,000 clones, with 80% to 90% observed a single time. Sequencing used CD4+ or CD8+ T cells sorted from blood, obtained in a trial of the OX40 agonist ivuxolimab. The receptors shown here come from an adult with an advanced solid tumor such as melanoma, head and neck, liver or kidney cancer.

The count of this clone is one. The V and J genes are TRBV6-1 and TRBJ2-7; tentative D call: TRBD2 (6 bases). This CDR3 region has 15 residues. The germline V gene encodes CDR1 MNHNS and CDR2 SASEGT. V was pared by 3 bases and J by 6 bases, with 18 bases between. The CDR3 DNA reads TGTGCCAGCAGTGAGGGCGGGACGGTATCTTTCGAGCAGTACTTC. Translation gives CASSEGGTVSFEQYF.

The chain is built from TRBV2 and TRBJ2-7; D remains unclear. Trimming cost V 4 bases and J 2 bases, with 3 bases left between them. This CDR3 has 11 residues. Germline V gene sequence: CDR1 SNHLY, CDR2 FYNNEI. CDR3 in amino acids: CASSVAYEQYF. The CDR3 region has the DNA TGTGCCAGCAGTGTCGCCTACGAGCAGTACTTC.

V gene TRBV2 combines with J gene TRBJ1-2; maybe TRBD1 (6 bases). V lost 6 bases and J 5 bases, leaving 10 bases between the germline ends. Germline CDR1 SNHLY, CDR2 FYNNEI. The CDR3 spans 12 residues. CDR3 DNA sequence: TGTGCCAGCAGCGGAAGGGGGTATGGCTACACCTTC. It codes for CASSGRGYGYTF.

The gene calls are TRBV2 and TRBJ1-4, with D unresolved. The V end lost 7 bases, the J end lost 5 bases, and 17 bases lay between the germline ends. The CDR3 loop spans 15 amino acids. The V gene's germline CDR1 is SNHLY and CDR2 FYNNEI. The CDR3: CASTIRRTYNEKLFF. CDR3 sequence (DNA): TGTGCCAGCACTATTAGACGGACCTACAATGAAAAACTGTTTTTT.

This clone has only a few counts. This chain connects TRBV19 to TRBJ1-4; no clear D gene. The V end lost 6 bases, the J end lost 12 bases, and 8 bases lay between the germline ends. The CDR3 is 10 amino acids. Germline V lookup: CDR1 LNHDA, CDR2 SQIVND (reference sequence). The CDR3 loop reads CASRGVELFF. CDR3 sequence (DNA): TGTGCCAGTAGAGGCGTCGAACTGTTTTTT.

The V call is TRBV27, the J call TRBJ1-6; the match to TRBD1 covers 9 bases. The CDR3 is made up of 15 amino acids. CDR1 is MNHEY and CDR2 is SMNVEV in the germline V gene (reference sequence). With V trimmed by 6 bases and J by 4 bases, 4 bases remained unmatched. Here the CDR3 reads CASRAGTGYNSPLHF. The CDR3 DNA is TGTGCCAGCAGGGCCGGGACAGGGTATAATTCACCCCTCCACTTT.

In nucleotides, the CDR3 is TGTGCCTGGAGGAGGCGGGGACAGAATAACTATGGCTACACCTTC. Its translation: CAWRRRGQNNYGYTF. The V call is TRBV30, the J call TRBJ1-2, with 7 nucleotides matching TRBD1. The germline CDR1 and CDR2 sequences are GTSNPN and SVGIG (reference sequence). Trimming removed 3 bases from V and 1 base from J; junction bases left unmatched: 8. The CDR3 totals 15 residues. The whole variable domain, filled in from reference TRBV30 and TRBJ1-2, reads SQTIHQWPATLVQPVGSPLSLECTVEGTSNPNLYWYRQAAGRGLQLLFYSVGIGQISSEVPQNLSASRPQDRQFILSSKKLLLSDSGFYLCAWRRRGQNNYGYTFGSGTRLTVV.

The chain has TRBV9 and TRBJ2-3; weak D call: TRBD2 (6 bases). Germline CDR1 and CDR2: SGDLS and YYNGEE. The CDR3 loop spans 17 amino acids. Trimming shortened V by 2 bases and J by 2 bases, and 18 bases separated the two germline ends. As DNA, the CDR3 is TGTGCCAGCAGCGTGTCTGGCGGGACCACCCACACAGATACGCAGTATTTT. This encodes CASSVSGGTTHTDTQYF.

The chain is built from TRBV5-6 and TRBJ1-1, with TRBD1 matching 9 bases. V shed 4 bases and J 8 bases; nucleotides not matched to a gene: 9. CDR1 is SGHDT, CDR2 YYEEEE, per germline. The CDR3 consists of 14 residues. As DNA, the CDR3 is TGTGCCAGCAGCGTGGGTGTGGGGACAGGGGAAGCTTTCTTT. Translated, it gives CASSVGVGTGEAFF.

V usage is TRBV7-6 and J usage is TRBJ2-2; D could derive from TRBD1 or TRBD2 (5 bases each). This CDR3 has 15 residues. Germline loops: CDR1 SGHVS, CDR2 FNYEAQ. Trimming took off 5 bases at V and 1 base at J, with 11 bases between the two ends. CDR3 loop: CASSRLGENTGELFF. The DNA for the CDR3 is TGTGCCAGCAGCCGCCTGGGGGAGAACACCGGGGAGCTGTTTTTT.

The chain has TRBV19 and TRBJ2-5, with 8 positions matching TRBD1. CDR1 is LNHDA, CDR2 SQIVND, per germline (reference sequence). This CDR3 region has 13 residues. V shed 6 bases and J 5 bases; nucleotides not matched to a gene: 5. The CDR3 protein is CASSDRGRETQYF. Written as DNA, the CDR3 is TGTGCCAGTAGCGACAGGGGACGCGAGACCCAGTACTTC.

This chain connects TRBV5-1 to TRBJ2-2; a possible D gene is TRBD2 (5 bases). V shed 2 bases and J shed 2 bases, with 7 bases lying between them. The CDR3 spans 14 residues. Per germline, CDR1 SGHRS and CDR2 YFSETQ. The CDR3 coding sequence is TGCGCCAGCAGCTTAGGAGGAAACACCGGGGAGCTGTTTTTT. Encoded protein: CASSLGGNTGELFF.